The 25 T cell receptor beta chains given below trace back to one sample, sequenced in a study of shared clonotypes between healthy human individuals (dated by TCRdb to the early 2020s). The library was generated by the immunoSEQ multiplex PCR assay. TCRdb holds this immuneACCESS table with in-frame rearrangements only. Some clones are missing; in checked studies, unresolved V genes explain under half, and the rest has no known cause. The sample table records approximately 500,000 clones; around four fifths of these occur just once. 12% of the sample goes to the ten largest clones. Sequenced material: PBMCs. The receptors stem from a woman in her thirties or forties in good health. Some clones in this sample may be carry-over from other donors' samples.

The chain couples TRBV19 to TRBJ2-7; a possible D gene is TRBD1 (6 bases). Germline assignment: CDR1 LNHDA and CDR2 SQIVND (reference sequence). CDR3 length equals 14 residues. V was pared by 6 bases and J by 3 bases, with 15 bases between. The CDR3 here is CASSSQAGDYEQYF. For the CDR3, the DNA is TGTGCCAGTAGCTCTCAAGCAGGGGACTACGAGCAGTACTTC.

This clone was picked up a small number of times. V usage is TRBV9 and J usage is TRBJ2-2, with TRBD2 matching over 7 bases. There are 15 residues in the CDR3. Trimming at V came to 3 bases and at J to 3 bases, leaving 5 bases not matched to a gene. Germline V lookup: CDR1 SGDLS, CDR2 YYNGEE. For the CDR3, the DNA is TGTGCCAGCAGCGCGGGGAGGGCCGACACCGGGGAGCTGTTTTTT. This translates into CASSAGRADTGELFF.

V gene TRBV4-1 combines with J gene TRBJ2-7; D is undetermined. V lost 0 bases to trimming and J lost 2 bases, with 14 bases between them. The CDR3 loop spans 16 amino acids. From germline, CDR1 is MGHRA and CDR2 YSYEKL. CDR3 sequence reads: CASSQDKHAGPYEQYF. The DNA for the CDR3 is TGCGCCAGCAGCCAAGATAAACACGCAGGCCCCTACGAGCAGTACTTC.

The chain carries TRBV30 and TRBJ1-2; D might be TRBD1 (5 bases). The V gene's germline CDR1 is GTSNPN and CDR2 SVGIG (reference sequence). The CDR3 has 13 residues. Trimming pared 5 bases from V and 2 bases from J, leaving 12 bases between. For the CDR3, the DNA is TGTGCCTGGGGTTCGGGACGGAACTATGGCTACACCTTC. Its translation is CAWGSGRNYGYTF.

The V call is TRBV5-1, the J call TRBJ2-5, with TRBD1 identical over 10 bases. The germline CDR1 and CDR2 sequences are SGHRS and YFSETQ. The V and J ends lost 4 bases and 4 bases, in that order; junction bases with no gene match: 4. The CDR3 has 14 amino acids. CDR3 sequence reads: CASSPDRGRETQYF. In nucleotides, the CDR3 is TGCGCCAGCAGCCCGGACAGGGGGAGAGAGACCCAGTACTTC.

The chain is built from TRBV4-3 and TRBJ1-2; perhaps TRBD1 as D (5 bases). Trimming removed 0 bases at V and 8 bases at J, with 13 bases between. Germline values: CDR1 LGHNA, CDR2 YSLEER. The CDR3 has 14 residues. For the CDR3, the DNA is TGCGCCAGCAGCCAAGAACTAGGGGAGGGGGGCTACACCTTC. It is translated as CASSQELGEGGYTF.

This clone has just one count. The CDR3 is CASSNHGGRGGELFF. The CDR3, as DNA: TGTGCCAGCAGCAATCATGGCGGGAGGGGCGGGGAGCTGTTTTTT. The V call is TRBV7-6, the J call TRBJ2-2; 9 bases map to TRBD2. The CDR3 covers 15 residues. V lost 5 bases, J lost 7 bases, and 8 bases stayed unmatched. Germline V gives CDR1 SGHVS, CDR2 FNYEAQ.

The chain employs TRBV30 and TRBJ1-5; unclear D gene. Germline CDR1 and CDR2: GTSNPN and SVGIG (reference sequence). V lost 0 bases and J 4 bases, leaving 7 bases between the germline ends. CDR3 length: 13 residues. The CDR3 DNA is TGTGCCTGGAGTGTAGCACCGAATCAGCCCCAGCATTTT. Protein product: CAWSVAPNQPQHF.

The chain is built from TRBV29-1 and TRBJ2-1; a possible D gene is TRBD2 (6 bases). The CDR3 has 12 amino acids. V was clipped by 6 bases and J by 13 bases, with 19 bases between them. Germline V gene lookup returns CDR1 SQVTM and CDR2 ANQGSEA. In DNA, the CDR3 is TGCAGCGTACTCCCGGGACTCAGCCTTCAGTTCTTC. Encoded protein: CSVLPGLSLQFF.

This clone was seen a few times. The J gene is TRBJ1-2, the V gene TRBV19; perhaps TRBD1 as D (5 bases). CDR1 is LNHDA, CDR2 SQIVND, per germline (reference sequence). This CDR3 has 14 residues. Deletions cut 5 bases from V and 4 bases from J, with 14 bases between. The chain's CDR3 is CASSVPGLSYGYTF. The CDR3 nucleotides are TGTGCCAGTAGTGTCCCGGGACTCAGCTATGGCTACACCTTC.

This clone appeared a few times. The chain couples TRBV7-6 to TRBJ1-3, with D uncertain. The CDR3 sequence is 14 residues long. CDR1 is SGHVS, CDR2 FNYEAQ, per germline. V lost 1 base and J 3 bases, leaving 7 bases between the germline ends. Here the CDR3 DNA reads TGTGCCAGCAGCTTAGGCCGGGGTGGAAACACCATATATTTT. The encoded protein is CASSLGRGGNTIYF.

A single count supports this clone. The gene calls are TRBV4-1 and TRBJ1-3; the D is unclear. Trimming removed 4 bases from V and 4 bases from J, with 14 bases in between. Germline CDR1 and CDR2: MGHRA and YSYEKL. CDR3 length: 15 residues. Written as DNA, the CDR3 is TGCGCCAGCAGCCGGGAGGCTACACGAGGAAACACCATATATTTT. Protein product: CASSREATRGNTIYF.

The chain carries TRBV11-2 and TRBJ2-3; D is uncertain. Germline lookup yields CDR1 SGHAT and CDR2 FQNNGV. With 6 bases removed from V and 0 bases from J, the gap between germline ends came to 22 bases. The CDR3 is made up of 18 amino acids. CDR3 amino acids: CASRRPGLKNPSTDTQYF. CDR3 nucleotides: TGTGCCAGCAGACGACCCGGGCTAAAAAATCCCAGCACAGATACGCAGTATTTT.

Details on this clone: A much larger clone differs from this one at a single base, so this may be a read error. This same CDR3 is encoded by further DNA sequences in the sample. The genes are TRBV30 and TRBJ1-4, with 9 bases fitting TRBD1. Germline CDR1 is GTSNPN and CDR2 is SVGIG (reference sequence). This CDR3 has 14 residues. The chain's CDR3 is CAREDRTGDEKLFF. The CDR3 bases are TGTGCCCGGGAGGACCGGACAGGGGATGAAAAACTGTTCTTT.

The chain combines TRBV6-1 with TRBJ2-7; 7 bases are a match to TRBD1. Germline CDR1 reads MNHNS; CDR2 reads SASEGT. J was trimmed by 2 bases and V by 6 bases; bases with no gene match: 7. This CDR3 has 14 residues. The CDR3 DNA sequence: TGTGCCAGCAGCCCAGACAGGGCCGCCTACGAGCAGTACTTC. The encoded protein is CASSPDRAAYEQYF.

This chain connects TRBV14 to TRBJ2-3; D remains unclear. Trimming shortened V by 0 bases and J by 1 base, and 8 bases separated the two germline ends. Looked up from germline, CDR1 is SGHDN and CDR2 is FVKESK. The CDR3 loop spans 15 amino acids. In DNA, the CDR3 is TGTGCCAGCAGCCAAGAGCTATGGGGCACAGATACGCAGTATTTT. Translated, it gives CASSQELWGTDTQYF.

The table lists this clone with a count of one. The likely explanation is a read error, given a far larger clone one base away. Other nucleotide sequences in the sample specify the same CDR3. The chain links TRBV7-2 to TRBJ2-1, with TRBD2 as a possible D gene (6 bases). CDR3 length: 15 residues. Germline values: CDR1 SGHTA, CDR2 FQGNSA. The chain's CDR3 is CASSTSTGVYNEQFF. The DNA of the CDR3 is TGTGCCAGCAGTACTTCTACGGGAGTTTACAACGAGCAGTTCTTC.

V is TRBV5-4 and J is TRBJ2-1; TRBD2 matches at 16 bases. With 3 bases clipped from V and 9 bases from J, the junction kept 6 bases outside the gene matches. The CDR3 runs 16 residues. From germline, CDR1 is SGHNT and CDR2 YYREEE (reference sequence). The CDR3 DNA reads TGTGCCAGCAGCTCTGGGGGACTAGCGGGAGGGCGTGAGCAGTTCTTC. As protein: CASSSGGLAGGREQFF.

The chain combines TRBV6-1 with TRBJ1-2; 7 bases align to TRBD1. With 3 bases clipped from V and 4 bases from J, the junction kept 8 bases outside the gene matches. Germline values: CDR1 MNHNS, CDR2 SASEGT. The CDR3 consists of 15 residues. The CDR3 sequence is CASSEARDSFYGYTF. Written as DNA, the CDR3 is TGTGCCAGCAGTGAGGCCCGGGACAGCTTCTATGGCTACACCTTC.

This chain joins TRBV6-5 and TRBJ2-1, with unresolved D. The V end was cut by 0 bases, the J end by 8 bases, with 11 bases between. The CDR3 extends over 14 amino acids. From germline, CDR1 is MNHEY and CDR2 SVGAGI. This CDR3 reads CASSYSRVVDEQFF. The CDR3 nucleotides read TGTGCCAGCAGTTACTCAAGGGTTGTGGATGAGCAGTTCTTC.

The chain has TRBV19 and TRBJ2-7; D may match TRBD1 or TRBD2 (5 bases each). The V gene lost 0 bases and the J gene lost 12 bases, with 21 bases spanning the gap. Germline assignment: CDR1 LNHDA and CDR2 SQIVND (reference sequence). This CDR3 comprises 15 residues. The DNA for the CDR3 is TGTGCCAGTAGTATAGATGCCGGGGCCACGGGTTCGTTGTACTTC. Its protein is CASSIDAGATGSLYF.

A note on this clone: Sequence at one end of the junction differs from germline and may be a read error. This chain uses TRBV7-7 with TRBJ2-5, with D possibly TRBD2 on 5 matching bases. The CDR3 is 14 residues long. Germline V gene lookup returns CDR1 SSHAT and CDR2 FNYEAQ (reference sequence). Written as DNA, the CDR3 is TGTGCTAGCAGCCGGACCGGGATACAAGAGACCCAGTACTTC. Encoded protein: CASSRTGIQETQYF.

This CDR3 reads CASSLSQAYGYTF. CDR3 coding DNA: TGTGCCAGCAGTTTATCGCAGGCCTATGGCTACACCTTC. This chain joins TRBV28 and TRBJ1-2; D is unclear. The CDR3 sequence is 13 residues long. V was pared by 1 base and J by 4 bases, with 7 bases between. CDR1 and CDR2 from the germline V gene are MDHEN and SYDVKM.

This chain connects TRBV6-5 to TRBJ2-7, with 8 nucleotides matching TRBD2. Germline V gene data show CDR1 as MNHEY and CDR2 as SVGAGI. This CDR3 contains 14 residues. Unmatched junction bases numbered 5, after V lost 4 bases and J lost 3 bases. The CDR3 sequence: CASSSSGRYYEQYF. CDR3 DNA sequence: TGTGCCAGCAGTTCAAGCGGGAGATACTACGAGCAGTACTTC.

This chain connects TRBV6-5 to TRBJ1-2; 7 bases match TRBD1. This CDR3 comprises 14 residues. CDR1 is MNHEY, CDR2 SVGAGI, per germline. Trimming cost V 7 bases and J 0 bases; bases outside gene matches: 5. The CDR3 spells CASTQGTANYGYTF. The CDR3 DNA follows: TGTGCCAGCACTCAGGGGACAGCTAACTATGGCTACACCTTC.